The clone carrying this TCR beta chain was counted a few times. The CDR3 spans 14 residues. CDR1 and CDR2 from the germline V gene are SGDLS and YYNGEE. The V and J ends lost 5 bases and 6 bases respectively, with 17 bases between them. This record belongs to a study of liver allograft versus peripheral blood T cells. Whole-study context: Liver transplant recipients had T cell receptor repertoires compared between transplanted liver and peripheral blood.

TCRdb reprocessed the reads via MiXCR and lists one record per CDR3 protein. In the table there are 8,500 to 14,000 distinct CDR3 sequences, about 25% of which are singletons. The chain has TRBV9 and TRBJ1-2; TRBD1 might be the D (6 bases). This sequence was found in a human patient who had a liver transplant. Some T cells may be transferred from the graft donor. CDR3 nucleotide sequence: TGTGCCAGCAGAGAAAAGCCAGGGGACGATGGCTACACCTTC. Amino acid sequence: CASREKPGDDGYTF.